This entry is about one TCR delta chain. The antigen is unknown. After alphabeta T cell depletion, CD3+ Vdelta1+ Vdelta2- thymocytes were sorted. These data belong to a study of Vδ1+ human thymocytes. Study conclusions and caveats: Donors shared many TRG clonotypes but few TRD clonotypes. Thymic TRG and TRD repertoires appeared highly polyclonal, with Gaussian CDR3 length distributions.

The CDR3 is 19 residues long. Germline V gene sequence: CDR1 TSWWSYY, CDR2 QGS. With 4 bases removed from V and 3 bases from J, the gap between germline ends came to 27 bases. The template was reverse-transcribed extracted RNA. Pooled V-gene forward primers with one constant-region reverse primer generated the CDR3 amplicons by multiplex PCR. TCRdb re-called clones from the multiplex PCR reads via CATT. The sample comprises just under 55,000 delta-chain clones, less than 20% of which are singletons, and roughly 0.5% rests with the top ten. The sample consisted of Vdelta1+ gamma-delta thymocytes from the thymus. As to subset: FACS-sorted CD3+ TCRalphabeta- TCRVdelta1+ TCRVdelta2- thymocytes. The receptor's source is a boy under two years old who had congenital heart surgery. The genes are TRDV1 and TRDJ1; TRDD3 might be the D (5 bases). The CDR3 DNA sequence: TGTGCTCTTGGGGTCAGCCTCTCCGGACCGGGTACGGGGGCCGATAAACTCATCTTT. This codes for CALGVSLSGPGTGADKLIF.